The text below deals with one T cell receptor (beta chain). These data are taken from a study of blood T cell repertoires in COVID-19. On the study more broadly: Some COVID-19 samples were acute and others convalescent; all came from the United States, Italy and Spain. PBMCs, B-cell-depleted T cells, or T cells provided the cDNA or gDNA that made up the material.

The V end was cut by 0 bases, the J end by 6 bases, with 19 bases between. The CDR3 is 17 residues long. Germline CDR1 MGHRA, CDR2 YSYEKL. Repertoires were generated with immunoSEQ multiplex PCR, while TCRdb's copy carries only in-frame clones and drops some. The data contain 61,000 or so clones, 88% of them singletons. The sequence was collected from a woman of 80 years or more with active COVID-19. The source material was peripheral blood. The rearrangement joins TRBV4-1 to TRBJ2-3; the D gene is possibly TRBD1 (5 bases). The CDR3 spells CASSQDKGRLSPDTQYF. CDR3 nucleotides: TGCGCCAGCAGCCAAGACAAGGGGCGGCTAAGCCCCGATACGCAGTATTTT.